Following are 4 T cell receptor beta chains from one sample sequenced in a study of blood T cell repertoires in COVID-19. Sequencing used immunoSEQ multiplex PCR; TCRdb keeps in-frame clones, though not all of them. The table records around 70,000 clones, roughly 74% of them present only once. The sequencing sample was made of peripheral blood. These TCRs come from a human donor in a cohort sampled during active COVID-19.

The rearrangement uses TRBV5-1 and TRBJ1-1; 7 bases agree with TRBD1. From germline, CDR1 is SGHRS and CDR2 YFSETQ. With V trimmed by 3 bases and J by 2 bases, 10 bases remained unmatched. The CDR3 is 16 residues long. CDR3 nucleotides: TGCGCCAGCAGCTCGAAAGCCGGACAGGCTAACACTGAAGCTTTCTTT. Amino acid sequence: CASSSKAGQANTEAFF.

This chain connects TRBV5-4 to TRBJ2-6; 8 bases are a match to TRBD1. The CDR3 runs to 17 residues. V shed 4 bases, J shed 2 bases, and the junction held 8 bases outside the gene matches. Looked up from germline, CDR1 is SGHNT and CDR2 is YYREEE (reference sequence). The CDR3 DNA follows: TGTGCCAGCAGCCCTGGCCCGACAGGGGCTGGGGCCAACGTCCTGACTTTC. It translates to CASSPGPTGAGANVLTF.

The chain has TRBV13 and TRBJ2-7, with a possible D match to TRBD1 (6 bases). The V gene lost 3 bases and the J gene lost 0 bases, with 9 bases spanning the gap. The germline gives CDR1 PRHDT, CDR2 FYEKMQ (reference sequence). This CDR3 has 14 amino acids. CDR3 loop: CASSLTGISYEQYF. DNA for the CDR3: TGTGCCAGCAGCTTGACAGGAATCTCCTACGAGCAGTACTTC.

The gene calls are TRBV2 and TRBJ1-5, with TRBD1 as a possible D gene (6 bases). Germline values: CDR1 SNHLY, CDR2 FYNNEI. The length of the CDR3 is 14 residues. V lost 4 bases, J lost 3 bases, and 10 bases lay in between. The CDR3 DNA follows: TGTGCCAGCAGTGGCAGGGGCGCCAATCAGCCCCAGCATTTT. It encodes CASSGRGANQPQHF.